Below, 21 T cell receptor beta chains from the same sample are listed, as sequenced in a study of T cell changes during pregnancy in multiple sclerosis. The repertoire was sequenced with immunoSEQ multiplex PCR; TCRdb's copy has only in-frame clones and lacks some. This sample has 70,000 to 80,000 clones; approximately 92% occur once, and the top ten carry approximately 4%. This specimen was peripheral blood, taken after pregnancy. Every receptor here comes from a female donor in good health, enrolled as a control in a pregnancy study.

The chain joins TRBV6-1 to TRBJ1-1; D may be TRBD1 (6 bases). The CDR3 totals 14 residues. V shed 2 bases and J shed 7 bases, with 14 bases lying between them. The V gene's germline CDR1 is MNHNS and CDR2 SASEGT. CDR3 amino acids: CASSELGDKGEAFF. The CDR3 DNA reads TGTGCCAGCAGTGAATTAGGGGACAAGGGTGAAGCTTTCTTT.

This sequence joins TRBV14 and TRBJ2-7; D may be TRBD2 (6 bases). Trimming took 0 bases from V and 0 from J, leaving 12 bases between them. The germline V gene encodes CDR1 SGHDN and CDR2 FVKESK. The CDR3 loop spans 16 amino acids. CDR3 amino acids: CASSQDPAGSSYEQYF. The CDR3 DNA sequence: TGTGCCAGCAGCCAAGATCCCGCGGGGAGCTCCTACGAGCAGTACTTC.

The rearrangement joins TRBV29-1 to TRBJ1-5; D possibly corresponds to TRBD1 (6 bases). V was pared by 6 bases and J by 2 bases, with 14 bases between. This CDR3 spans 14 amino acids. The germline V gene has CDR1 SQVTM and CDR2 ANQGSEA. CDR3 region: CSVQQGGGNQPQHF. CDR3 sequence (DNA): TGCAGCGTACAACAGGGAGGGGGCAATCAGCCCCAGCATTTT.

V and J are TRBV4-2 and TRBJ2-3; D is possibly TRBD2 (6 bases). V was shortened by 1 base and J by 6 bases, with 17 bases between the two germline ends. The CDR3 runs to 16 residues. Germline V gene sequence: CDR1 LGHNA, CDR2 YNFKEQ. The CDR3 loop is CASSQVNAAGQDTQYF. The CDR3 nucleotides are TGTGCCAGCAGCCAAGTTAACGCCGCGGGGCAGGATACGCAGTATTTT.

The rearrangement uses TRBV11-2 and TRBJ1-1, with 10 bases lining up with TRBD1. V was clipped by 4 bases and J by 5 bases; unmatched bases: 10. Germline lookup yields CDR1 SGHAT and CDR2 FQNNGV. CDR3 length: 16 residues. CDR3 amino acids: CASSSYRTGGNTEAFF. Written as DNA, the CDR3 is TGTGCCAGCAGCTCATACCGGACAGGGGGTAATACTGAAGCTTTCTTT.

V usage is TRBV19 and J usage is TRBJ1-3; 7 bases match TRBD1. The V and J ends lost 5 bases and 4 bases, in that order; junction bases with no gene match: 11. Germline lookup yields CDR1 LNHDA and CDR2 SQIVND (reference sequence). CDR3 length equals 16 residues. CDR3 sequence (DNA): TGTGCCAGTAGTCCGCGGACAGGACCTCGGGGAAACACCATATATTTT. Translation: CASSPRTGPRGNTIYF.

J is TRBJ2-7 and V is TRBV5-1; 10 bases line up with TRBD2. V trimming: 3 bases; J trimming: 7 bases; junction bases outside the gene matches: 4. The CDR3 spans 13 residues. Germline assignment: CDR1 SGHRS and CDR2 YFSETQ. The CDR3 reads CASSSGLATEQYF. As DNA, the CDR3 is TGCGCCAGCAGCTCGGGACTAGCGACGGAGCAGTACTTC.

The V and J genes are TRBV7-2 and TRBJ2-1; perhaps TRBD2 as D (5 bases). V was cut by 5 bases and J by 3 bases, with 11 bases left in between. Germline V lookup: CDR1 SGHTA, CDR2 FQGNSA. The CDR3 extends over 14 amino acids. As DNA, the CDR3 is TGTGCCAGCAGCCCAGGACTTGACTACAATGAGCAGTTCTTC. Translated, it gives CASSPGLDYNEQFF. The full variable domain, in which reference TRBV7-2 and TRBJ2-1 provide the parts outside the CDR3, is GAGVSQSPSNKVTEKGKDVELRCDPISGHTALYWYRQSLGQGLEFLIYFQGNSAPDKSGLPSDRFSAERTGGSVSTLTIQRTQQEDSAVYLCASSPGLDYNEQFFGPGTRLTVL.

The chain recombines TRBV7-9 with TRBJ1-6; D remains ambiguous. Trimming removed 1 base from V and 1 base from J, with 5 bases in between. Germline loops: CDR1 SEHNR, CDR2 FQNEAQ (reference sequence). This CDR3 has 15 residues. The CDR3 bases are TGTGCCAGCAGCTTAGGGGAGTCCTATAATTCACCCCTCCACTTT. Protein product: CASSLGESYNSPLHF.

The chain links TRBV27 to TRBJ1-2; maybe TRBD1 (5 bases). V lost 4 bases to trimming and J lost 5 bases, with 14 bases between them. Germline values: CDR1 MNHEY, CDR2 SMNVEV (reference sequence). This CDR3 is built from 14 residues. This CDR3 is CASSYGGGGYGYTF. The CDR3 bases are TGTGCCAGCAGTTACGGGGGAGGCGGGTATGGCTACACCTTC.

Written as DNA, the CDR3 is TGTGCCAGCTACCCGGGACAAAATAATTCACCCCTCCACTTT. The encoded protein is CASYPGQNNSPLHF. The V call is TRBV28, the J call TRBJ1-6, with D possibly being TRBD1 (6 bases). The V and J ends lost 8 bases and 5 bases respectively, with 13 bases between them. The CDR3 has 14 amino acids. Germline V CDR1 and CDR2: MDHEN, SYDVKM.

This clone is medium-sized in the sample. The CDR3 loop reads CASSEGASSYNEQFF. DNA for the CDR3: TGTGCCAGCAGTGAAGGGGCCAGCTCCTACAATGAGCAGTTCTTC. The chain combines TRBV6-4 with TRBJ2-1, with D possibly matching TRBD1 (5 bases). The CDR3 loop spans 15 amino acids. Trimming pared 3 bases from V and 0 bases from J, leaving 9 bases between. CDR1 and CDR2 from the germline V gene are MRHNA and SNTAGT.

The J gene is TRBJ2-1, the V gene TRBV13, with D possibly being TRBD2 (5 bases). The V and J ends lost 5 bases and 7 bases respectively, with 21 bases between them. The length of the CDR3 is 16 residues. The germline CDR1 and CDR2 sequences are PRHDT and FYEKMQ (reference sequence). The CDR3 DNA is TGTGCCAGCAGCCTCAGAGAGGGTCCGCGTATGAATGAGCAGTTCTTC. Translated, it gives CASSLREGPRMNEQFF.

The chain is built from TRBV28 and TRBJ1-4; 7 bases fit TRBD1. CDR1 is MDHEN, CDR2 SYDVKM, per germline. V was pared by 0 bases and J by 8 bases, with 6 bases of the junction left unmatched. CDR3 length equals 15 residues. The CDR3 reads CASSLWGQKKEKLFF. CDR3 in DNA: TGTGCCAGCAGTTTATGGGGACAGAAGAAAGAAAAACTGTTTTTT.

The gene calls are TRBV5-1 and TRBJ2-4, with 11 bases that match TRBD2. The CDR3 has 18 residues. V was pared by 1 base and J by 0 bases, with 6 bases of the junction left unmatched. Per germline, CDR1 SGHRS and CDR2 YFSETQ. This CDR3 is CASSLLASGRLAKNIQYF. The CDR3 DNA reads as TGCGCCAGCAGCTTGTTGGCTAGCGGGAGGCTAGCCAAAAACATTCAGTACTTC.

The chain couples TRBV28 to TRBJ2-7; 9 bases map to TRBD1. The V segment lost 5 bases and the J segment 4 bases; nucleotides outside the gene matches: 9. This CDR3 contains 15 residues. CDR1 is MDHEN and CDR2 is SYDVKM in the germline V gene. CDR3 nucleotides: TGTGCCAGCAGTCCCCCCGGGACAGGGAAATACGAGCAGTACTTC. It is translated as CASSPPGTGKYEQYF.

The rearrangement links TRBV7-3 to TRBJ2-1; D perhaps matches TRBD2 (6 bases). V shed 6 bases and J shed 5 bases, with 11 bases lying between them. There are 13 residues in the CDR3. From germline, CDR1 is SGHTA and CDR2 FQGTGA. The CDR3 nucleotides read TGTGCCAGCAGTTTTAGCGGAGACAATGAGCAGTTCTTC. Protein: CASSFSGDNEQFF.

This clone occurred once. J is TRBJ2-5 and V is TRBV4-3; TRBD2 is a possible D gene (6 bases). Germline-derived CDR1 and CDR2 are LGHNA and YSLEER. Deletions cut 2 bases from V and 3 bases from J, with 10 bases between. The CDR3 has 14 residues. Here the CDR3 reads CASSQMTREETQYF. In DNA, the CDR3 is TGCGCCAGCAGCCAAATGACTAGGGAAGAGACCCAGTACTTC.

This rearrangement joins TRBV6-5 to TRBJ2-3; TRBD1 aligns across 7 bases. The length of the CDR3 is 15 residues. V trimming: 6 bases; J trimming: 1 base; junction bases outside the gene matches: 7. CDR1 is MNHEY and CDR2 is SVGAGI in the germline V gene. The CDR3 loop is CASRLQGMGTDTQYF. CDR3 in DNA: TGTGCCAGCAGACTACAGGGGATGGGCACAGATACGCAGTATTTT.

This chain links TRBV27 with TRBJ2-3; 11 bases line up with TRBD2. Looked up from germline, CDR1 is MNHEY and CDR2 is SMNVEV (reference sequence). J gave up 0 bases and V 3 bases, and 5 bases lay outside the gene matches. The CDR3 runs 17 residues. The CDR3, as DNA: TGTGCCAGCAGTTTTCGACTAGCGGGGCCTAGCACAGATACGCAGTATTTT. Its translation is CASSFRLAGPSTDTQYF.

This clone came up many times. The chain uses TRBV30 and TRBJ2-2; D may be TRBD2 (6 bases). Deletions cut 3 bases from V and 3 bases from J, with 11 bases between. The CDR3 runs 14 residues. Germline CDR1 reads GTSNPN; CDR2 reads SVGIG (reference sequence). CDR3 sequence reads: CAWRTGADTGELFF. DNA for the CDR3: TGTGCCTGGAGAACGGGAGCGGACACCGGGGAGCTGTTTTTT.